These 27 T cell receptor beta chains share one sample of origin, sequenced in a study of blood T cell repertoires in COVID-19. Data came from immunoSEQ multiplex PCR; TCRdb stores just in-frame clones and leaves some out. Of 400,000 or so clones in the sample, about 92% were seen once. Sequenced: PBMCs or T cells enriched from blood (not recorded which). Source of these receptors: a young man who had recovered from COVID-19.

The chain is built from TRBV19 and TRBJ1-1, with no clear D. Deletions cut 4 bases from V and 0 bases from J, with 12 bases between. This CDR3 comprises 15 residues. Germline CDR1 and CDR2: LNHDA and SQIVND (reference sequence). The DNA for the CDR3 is TGTGCCAGTAGTACGGTCGGGTACATGAACACTGAAGCTTTCTTT. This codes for CASSTVGYMNTEAFF.

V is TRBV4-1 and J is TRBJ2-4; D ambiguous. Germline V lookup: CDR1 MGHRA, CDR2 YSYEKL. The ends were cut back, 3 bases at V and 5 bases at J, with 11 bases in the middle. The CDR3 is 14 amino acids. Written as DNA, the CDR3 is TGCGCCAGCAGCCAGACGCTTACAGAAAACATTCAGTACTTC. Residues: CASSQTLTENIQYF.

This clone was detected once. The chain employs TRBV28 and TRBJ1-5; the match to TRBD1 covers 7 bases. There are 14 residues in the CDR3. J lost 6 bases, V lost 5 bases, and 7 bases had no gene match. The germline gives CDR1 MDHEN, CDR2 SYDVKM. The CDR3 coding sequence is TGTGCCAGCAGTCTGCAGGGGGTGAGTCAGCCCCAGCATTTT. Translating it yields CASSLQGVSQPQHF.

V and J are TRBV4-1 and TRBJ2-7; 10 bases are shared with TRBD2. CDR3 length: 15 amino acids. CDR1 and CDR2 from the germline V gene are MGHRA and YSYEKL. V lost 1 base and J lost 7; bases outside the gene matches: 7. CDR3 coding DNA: TGCGCCAGCAGCCAAGTAGGAGCGGGAGGGTCGGAGCAGTACTTC. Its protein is CASSQVGAGGSEQYF.

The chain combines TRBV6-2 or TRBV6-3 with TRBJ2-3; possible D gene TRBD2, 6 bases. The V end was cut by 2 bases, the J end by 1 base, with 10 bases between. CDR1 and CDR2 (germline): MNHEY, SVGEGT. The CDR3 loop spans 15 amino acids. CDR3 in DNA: TGTGCCAGCAGTTACCCGGGGGTAGGCACAGATACGCAGTATTTT. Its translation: CASSYPGVGTDTQYF.

The CDR3, as DNA: TGTGCCAGCAGCCCGTGGACAGGGGATACGCAGTATTTT. Its protein is CASSPWTGDTQYF. The chain combines TRBV11-3 with TRBJ2-3, with 8 bases identical to TRBD1. V lost 5 bases and J lost 6; bases outside the gene matches: 4. The CDR3 has 13 amino acids. CDR1 and CDR2 (germline): SGHNT, YENEEA.

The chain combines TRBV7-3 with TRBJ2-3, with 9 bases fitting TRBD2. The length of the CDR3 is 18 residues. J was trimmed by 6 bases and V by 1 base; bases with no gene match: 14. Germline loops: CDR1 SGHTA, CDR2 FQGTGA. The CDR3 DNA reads TGTGCCAGCAGCTTAAGAGCCCCCAGGCGGGGGGGCGAGGATACGCAGTATTTT. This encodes CASSLRAPRRGGEDTQYF.

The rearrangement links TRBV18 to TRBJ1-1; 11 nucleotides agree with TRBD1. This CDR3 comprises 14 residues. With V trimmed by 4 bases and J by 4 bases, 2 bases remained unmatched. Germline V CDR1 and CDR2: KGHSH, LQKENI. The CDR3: CASSQGTGGTEAFF. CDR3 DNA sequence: TGTGCCAGCTCACAGGGGACAGGGGGCACTGAAGCTTTCTTT.

CDR3 sequence reads: CASWAGSATEAFF. In nucleotides, the CDR3 is TGTGCCAGTTGGGCAGGGTCGGCGACTGAAGCTTTCTTT. The chain combines TRBV6-5 with TRBJ1-1; a possible D gene is TRBD1 (5 bases). Per the germline V gene, CDR1 is MNHEY and CDR2 is SVGAGI. V was cut by 9 bases and J by 5 bases, with 16 bases left in between. The CDR3 has 13 amino acids.

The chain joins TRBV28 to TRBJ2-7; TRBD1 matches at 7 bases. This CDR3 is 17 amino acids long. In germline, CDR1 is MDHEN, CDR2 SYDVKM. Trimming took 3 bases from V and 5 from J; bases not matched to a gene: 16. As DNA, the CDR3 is TGTGCCAGCAGTTTTGTCCGTGGACAGGCCAAACGGGACGAGCAGTACTTC. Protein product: CASSFVRGQAKRDEQYF.

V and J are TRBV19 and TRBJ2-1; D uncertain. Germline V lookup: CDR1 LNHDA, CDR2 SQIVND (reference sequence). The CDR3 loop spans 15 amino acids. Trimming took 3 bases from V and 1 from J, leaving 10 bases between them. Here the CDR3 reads CASSIERKSYNEQFF. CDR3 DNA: TGTGCCAGTAGTATCGAGCGCAAATCCTACAATGAGCAGTTCTTC.

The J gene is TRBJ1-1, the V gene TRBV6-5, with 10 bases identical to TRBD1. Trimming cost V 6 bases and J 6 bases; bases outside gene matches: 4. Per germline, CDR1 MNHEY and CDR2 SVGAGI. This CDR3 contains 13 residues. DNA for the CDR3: TGTGCCAGCAGCCTAGGACAGGGGGCTGAAGCTTTCTTT. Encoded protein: CASSLGQGAEAFF.

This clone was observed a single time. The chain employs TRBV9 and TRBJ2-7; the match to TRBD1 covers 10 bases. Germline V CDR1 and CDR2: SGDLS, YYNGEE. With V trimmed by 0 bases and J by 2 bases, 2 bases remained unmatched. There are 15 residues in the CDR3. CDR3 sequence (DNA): TGTGCCAGCAGCGTAGGACAGGGGGCTACCTACGAGCAGTACTTC. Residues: CASSVGQGATYEQYF.

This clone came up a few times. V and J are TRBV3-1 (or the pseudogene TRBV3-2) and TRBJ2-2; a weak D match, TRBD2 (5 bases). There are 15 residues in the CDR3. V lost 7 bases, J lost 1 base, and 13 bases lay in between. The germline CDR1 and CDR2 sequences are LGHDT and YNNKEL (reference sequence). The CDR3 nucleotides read TGTGCCAGCACAGAAGGACTTAAGAACACCGGGGAGCTGTTTTTT. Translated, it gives CASTEGLKNTGELFF.

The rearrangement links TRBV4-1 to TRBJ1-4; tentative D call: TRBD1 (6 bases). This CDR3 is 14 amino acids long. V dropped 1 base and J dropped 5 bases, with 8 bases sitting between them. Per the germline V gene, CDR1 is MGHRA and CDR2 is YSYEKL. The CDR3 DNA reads TGCGCCAGCAGCCAAGGCACAGGGAATGAAAAACTGTTTTTT. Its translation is CASSQGTGNEKLFF.

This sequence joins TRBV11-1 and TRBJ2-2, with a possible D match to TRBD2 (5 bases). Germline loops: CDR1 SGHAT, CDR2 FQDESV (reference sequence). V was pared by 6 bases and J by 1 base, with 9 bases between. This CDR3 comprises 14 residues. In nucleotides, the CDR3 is TGTGCCAGCAGACGGGGTGGGAACACCGGGGAGCTGTTTTTT. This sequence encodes CASRRGGNTGELFF.

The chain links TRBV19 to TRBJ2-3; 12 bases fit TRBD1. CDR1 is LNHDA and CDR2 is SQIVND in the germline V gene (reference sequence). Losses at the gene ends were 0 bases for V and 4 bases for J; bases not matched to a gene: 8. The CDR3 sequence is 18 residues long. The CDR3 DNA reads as TGTGCCAGTAGTATAGATATTACCGGGACAGGGGGCTCAGATACGCAGTATTTT. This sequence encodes CASSIDITGTGGSDTQYF.

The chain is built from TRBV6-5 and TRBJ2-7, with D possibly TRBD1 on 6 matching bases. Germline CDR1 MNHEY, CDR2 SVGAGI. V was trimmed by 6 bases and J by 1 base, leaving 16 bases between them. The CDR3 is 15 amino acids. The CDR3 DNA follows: TGTGCCAGCAGAACGGGACACCTCTCGTCCTACGAGCAGTACTTC. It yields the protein CASRTGHLSSYEQYF.

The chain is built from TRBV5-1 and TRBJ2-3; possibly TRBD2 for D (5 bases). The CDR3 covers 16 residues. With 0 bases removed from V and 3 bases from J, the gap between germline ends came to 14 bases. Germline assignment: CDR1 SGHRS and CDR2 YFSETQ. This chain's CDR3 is CASSLAGGSVTDTQYF. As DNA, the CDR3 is TGCGCCAGCAGCTTGGCTGGAGGATCCGTGACAGATACGCAGTATTTT.

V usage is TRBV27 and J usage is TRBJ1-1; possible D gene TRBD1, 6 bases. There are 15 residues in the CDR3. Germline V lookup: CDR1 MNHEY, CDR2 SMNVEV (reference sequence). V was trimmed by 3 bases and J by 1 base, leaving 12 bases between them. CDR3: CASSLRSGENTEAFF. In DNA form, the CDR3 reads TGTGCCAGCAGTTTGAGGTCAGGGGAGAACACTGAAGCTTTCTTT.

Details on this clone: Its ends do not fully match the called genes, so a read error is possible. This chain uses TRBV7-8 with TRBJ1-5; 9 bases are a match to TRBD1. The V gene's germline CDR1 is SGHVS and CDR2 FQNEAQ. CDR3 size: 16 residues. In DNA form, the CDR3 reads TGTGCCAGCAGCTTGGAGGGACAGGGTAGCTATCAGCCCCAGCATTTT. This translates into CASSLEGQGSYQPQHF.

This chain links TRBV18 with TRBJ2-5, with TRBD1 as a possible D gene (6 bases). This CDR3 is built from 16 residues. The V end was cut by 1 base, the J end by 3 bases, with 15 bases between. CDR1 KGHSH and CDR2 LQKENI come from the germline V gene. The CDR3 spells CASSPLRGRGEETQYF. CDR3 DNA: TGTGCCAGCTCACCACTCAGGGGAAGAGGTGAAGAGACCCAGTACTTC. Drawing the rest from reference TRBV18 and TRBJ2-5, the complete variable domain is NAGVMQNPRHLVRRRGQEARLRCSPMKGHSHVYWYRQLPEEGLKFMVYLQKENIIDESGMPKERFSAEFPKEGPSILRIQQVVRGDSAAYFCASSPLRGRGEETQYFGPGTRLLVL.

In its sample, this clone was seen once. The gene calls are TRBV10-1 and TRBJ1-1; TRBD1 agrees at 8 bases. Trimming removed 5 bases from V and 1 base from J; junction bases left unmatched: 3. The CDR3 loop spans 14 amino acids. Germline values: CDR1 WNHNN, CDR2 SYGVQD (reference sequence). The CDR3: CASSRTGTNTEAFF. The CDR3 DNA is TGCGCCAGCAGTCGGACAGGGACGAACACTGAAGCTTTCTTT.

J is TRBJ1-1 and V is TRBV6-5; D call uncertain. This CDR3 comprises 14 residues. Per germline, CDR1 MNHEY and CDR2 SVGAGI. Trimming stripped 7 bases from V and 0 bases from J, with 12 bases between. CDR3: CASILRKLNTEAFF. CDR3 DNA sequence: TGTGCCAGCATACTAAGGAAGCTGAACACTGAAGCTTTCTTT.

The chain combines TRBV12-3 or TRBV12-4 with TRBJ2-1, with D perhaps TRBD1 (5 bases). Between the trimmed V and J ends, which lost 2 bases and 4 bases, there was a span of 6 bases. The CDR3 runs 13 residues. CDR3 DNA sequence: TGTGCCAGCAGTTTATCAGGGTACAATGAGCAGTTCTTC. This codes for CASSLSGYNEQFF.

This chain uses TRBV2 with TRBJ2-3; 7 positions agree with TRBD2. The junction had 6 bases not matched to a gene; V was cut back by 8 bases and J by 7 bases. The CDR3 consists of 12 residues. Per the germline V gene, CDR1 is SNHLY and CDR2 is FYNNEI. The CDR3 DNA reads TGTGCCAGCGGGGGACTACCCCATACGCAGTATTTT. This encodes CASGGLPHTQYF. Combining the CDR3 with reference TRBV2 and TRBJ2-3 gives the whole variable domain EPEVTQTPSHQVTQMGQEVILRCVPISNHLYFYWYRQILGQKVEFLVSFYNNEISEKSEIFDDQFSVERPDGSNFTLKIRSTKLEDSAMYFCASGGLPHTQYFGPGTRLTVL.

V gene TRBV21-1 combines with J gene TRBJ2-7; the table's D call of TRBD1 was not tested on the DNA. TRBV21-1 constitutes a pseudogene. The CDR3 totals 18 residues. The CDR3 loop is CASSKARFVPGQPYEQYF. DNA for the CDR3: TGTGCCAGCAGCAAAGCGCGATTTGTCCCGGGACAGCCCTACGAGCAGTACTTC.